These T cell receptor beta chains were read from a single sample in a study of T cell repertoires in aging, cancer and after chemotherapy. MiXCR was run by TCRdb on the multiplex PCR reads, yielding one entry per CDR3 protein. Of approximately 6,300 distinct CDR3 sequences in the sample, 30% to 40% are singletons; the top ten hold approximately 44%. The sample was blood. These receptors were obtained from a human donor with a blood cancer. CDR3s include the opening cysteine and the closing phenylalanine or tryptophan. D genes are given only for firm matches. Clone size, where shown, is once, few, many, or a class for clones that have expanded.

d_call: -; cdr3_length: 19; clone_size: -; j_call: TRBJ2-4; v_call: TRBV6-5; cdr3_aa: CASSYSIGYRDGAKNIQYF; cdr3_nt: TGTGCCAGCAGTTACTCGATCGGCTACAGGGATGGGGCCAAAAACATTCAGTACTTC
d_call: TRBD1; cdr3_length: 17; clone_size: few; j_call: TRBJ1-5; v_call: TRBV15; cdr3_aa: CATSRERDSNSNQPQHF; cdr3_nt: TGTGCCACCAGCAGAGAGCGGGACAGCAATAGCAATCAGCCCCAGCATTTT
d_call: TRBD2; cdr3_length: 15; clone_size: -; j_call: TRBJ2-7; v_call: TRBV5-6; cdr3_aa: CASSLGLAELYEQYF; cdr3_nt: TGTGCCAGCAGCTTGGGACTAGCGGAGCTCTACGAGCAGTACTTC
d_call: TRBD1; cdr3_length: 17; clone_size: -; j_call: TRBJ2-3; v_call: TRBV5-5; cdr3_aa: CASSWADRGPDTDTQYF; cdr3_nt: TGTGCCAGCAGCTGGGCGGACAGGGGGCCTGACACAGATACGCAGTATTTT
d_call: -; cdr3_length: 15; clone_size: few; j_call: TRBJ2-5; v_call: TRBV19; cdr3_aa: CASKGQGHGLETQYF; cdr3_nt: TGTGCCAGTAAGGGCCAGGGTCATGGGTTGGAGACCCAGTACTTC
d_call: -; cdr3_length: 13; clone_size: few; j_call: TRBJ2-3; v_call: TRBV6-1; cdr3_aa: CASSEMGADTQYF; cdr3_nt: TGTGCCAGCAGTGAAATGGGCGCAGATACGCAGTATTTT
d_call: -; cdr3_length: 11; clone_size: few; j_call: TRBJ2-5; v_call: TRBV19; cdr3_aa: CASSILETQYF; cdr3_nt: TGTGCCAGTAGTATATTGGAGACCCAGTACTTC
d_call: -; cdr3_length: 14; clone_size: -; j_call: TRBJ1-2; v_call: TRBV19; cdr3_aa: CASSIRTGHYGYTF; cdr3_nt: TGTGCCAGTAGTATTCGTACGGGACACTATGGCTACACCTTC
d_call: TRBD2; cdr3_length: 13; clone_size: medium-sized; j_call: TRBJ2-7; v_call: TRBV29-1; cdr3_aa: CSVETSVTYAQYF; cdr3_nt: TGCAGCGTTGAGACTAGCGTGACCTACGCGCAGTACTTC
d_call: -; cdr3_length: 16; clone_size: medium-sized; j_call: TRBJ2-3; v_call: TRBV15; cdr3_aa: CATSRVQGGGTDTQYF; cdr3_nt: TGTGCCACCAGCAGAGTTCAGGGGGGGGGCACAGATACGCAGTATTTT
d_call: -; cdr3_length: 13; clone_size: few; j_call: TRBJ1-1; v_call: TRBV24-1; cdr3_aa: CATSDALNTEAFF; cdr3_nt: TGTGCCACCAGTGACGCCCTGAACACTGAAGCTTTCTTT
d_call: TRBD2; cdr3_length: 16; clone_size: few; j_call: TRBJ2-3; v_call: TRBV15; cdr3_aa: CATSARLAGGADTQYF; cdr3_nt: TGTGCCACCAGCGCCCGGCTAGCGGGAGGGGCAGATACGCAGTATTTT
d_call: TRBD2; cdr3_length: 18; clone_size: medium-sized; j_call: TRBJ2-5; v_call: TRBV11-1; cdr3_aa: CASSFLYPLAGAGETQYF; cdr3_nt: TGTGCCAGCAGCTTTCTATACCCACTAGCGGGAGCTGGAGAGACCCAGTACTTC
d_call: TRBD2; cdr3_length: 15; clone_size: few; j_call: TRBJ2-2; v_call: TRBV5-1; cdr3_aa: CASSWEGAGTGELFF; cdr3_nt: TGTGCCAGCAGCTGGGAGGGCGCGGGGACCGGGGAGCTGTTTTTT
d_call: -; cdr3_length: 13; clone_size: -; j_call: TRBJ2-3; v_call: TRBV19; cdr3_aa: CASSMGHGDTQYF; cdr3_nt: TGTGCCAGTAGTATGGGACACGGGGATACGCAGTATTTT
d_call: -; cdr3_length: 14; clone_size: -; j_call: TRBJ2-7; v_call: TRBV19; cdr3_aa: CASSIFGSNYEQYF; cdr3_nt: TGTGCCAGTAGTATTTTTGGATCCAACTACGAGCAGTACTTC
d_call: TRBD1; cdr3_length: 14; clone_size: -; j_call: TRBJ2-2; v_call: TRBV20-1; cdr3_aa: CSARLVRGSGELFF; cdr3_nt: TGCAGTGCTAGGCTCGTCAGGGGGTCCGGGGAGCTGTTTTTT
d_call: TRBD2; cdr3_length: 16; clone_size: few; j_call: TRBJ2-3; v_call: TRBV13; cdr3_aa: CAAGLPSGSGTDTQYF; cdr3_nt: TGTGCCGCCGGCCTCCCCAGCGGGAGTGGTACAGATACGCAGTATTTT
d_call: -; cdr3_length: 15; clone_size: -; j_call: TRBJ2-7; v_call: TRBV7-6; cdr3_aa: CASSLAAGPLGEQYF; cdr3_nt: TGTGCCAGCAGCCTCGCGGCGGGACCTCTCGGCGAGCAGTACTTC
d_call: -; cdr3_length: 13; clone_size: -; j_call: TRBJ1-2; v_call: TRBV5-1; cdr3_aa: CASSLAAGAGYTF; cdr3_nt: TGCGCCAGCAGCTTGGCGGCAGGGGCTGGCTACACCTTC
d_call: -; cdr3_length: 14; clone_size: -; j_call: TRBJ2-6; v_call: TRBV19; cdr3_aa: CASKGPSGANVLTF; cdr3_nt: TGTGCCAGTAAAGGACCCTCTGGGGCCAACGTCCTGACTTTC
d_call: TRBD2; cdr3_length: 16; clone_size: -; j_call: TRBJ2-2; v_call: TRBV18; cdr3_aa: CASSPLSGRVTGELFF; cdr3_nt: TGTGCCAGCTCACCCCTCAGCGGGAGAGTCACCGGGGAGCTGTTTTTT
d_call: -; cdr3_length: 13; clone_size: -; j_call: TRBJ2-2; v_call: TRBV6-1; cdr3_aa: CASVTPGSGELFF; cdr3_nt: TGTGCCAGCGTTACCCCGGGTTCCGGGGAGCTGTTTTTT
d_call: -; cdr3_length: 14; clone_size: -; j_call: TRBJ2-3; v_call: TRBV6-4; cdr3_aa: CASRRDTVTDTQYF; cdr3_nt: TGTGCCAGCAGACGGGACACAGTCACAGATACGCAGTATTTT
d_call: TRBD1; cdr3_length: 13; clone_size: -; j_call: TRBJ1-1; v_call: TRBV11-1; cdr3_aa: CATLTGVDTEAFF; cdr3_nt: TGTGCCACCTTGACAGGGGTCGACACTGAAGCTTTCTTT
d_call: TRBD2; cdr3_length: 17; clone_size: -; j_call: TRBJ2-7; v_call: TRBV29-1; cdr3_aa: CSVEKGLAGGHLAEQYF; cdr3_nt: TGCAGCGTTGAAAAGGGACTAGCGGGAGGGCATCTAGCCGAGCAGTACTTC
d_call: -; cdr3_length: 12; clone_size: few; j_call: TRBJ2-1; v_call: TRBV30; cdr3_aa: CAWSVSLGEQFF; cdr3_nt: TGTGCCTGGAGTGTAAGTCTGGGTGAGCAGTTCTTC
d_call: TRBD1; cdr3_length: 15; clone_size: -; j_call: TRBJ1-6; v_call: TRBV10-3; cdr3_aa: CAISEAGQINSPLHF; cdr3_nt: TGTGCCATCAGTGAAGCGGGACAGATTAATTCACCCCTCCACTTT
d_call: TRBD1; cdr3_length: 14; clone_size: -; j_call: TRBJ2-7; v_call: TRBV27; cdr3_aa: CASSRPGQGSQQYF; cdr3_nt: TGTGCCAGCAGTAGACCGGGACAGGGGTCCCAGCAGTACTTC
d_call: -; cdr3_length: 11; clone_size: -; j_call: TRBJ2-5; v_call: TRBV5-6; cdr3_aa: CASSLLETQYF; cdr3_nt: TGTGCCAGCAGCTTGCTAGAGACCCAGTACTTC
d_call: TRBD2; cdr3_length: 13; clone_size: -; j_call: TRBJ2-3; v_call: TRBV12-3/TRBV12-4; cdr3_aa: CASGTSGTDTQYF; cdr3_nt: TGTGCCAGCGGGACTAGCGGCACAGATACGCAGTATTTT
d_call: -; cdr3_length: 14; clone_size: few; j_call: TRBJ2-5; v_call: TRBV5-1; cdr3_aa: CASSLGGVQETQYF; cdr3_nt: TGCGCCAGCAGCTTGGGTGGGGTCCAAGAGACCCAGTACTTC
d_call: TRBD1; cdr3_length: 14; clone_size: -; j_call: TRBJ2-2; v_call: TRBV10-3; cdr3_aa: CATSSDRGTGELFF; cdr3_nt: TGTGCCACCTCCTCGGACAGGGGGACCGGGGAGCTGTTTTTT
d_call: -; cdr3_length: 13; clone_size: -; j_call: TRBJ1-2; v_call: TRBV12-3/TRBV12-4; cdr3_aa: CASSLGPVAGYTF; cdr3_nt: TGTGCCAGCAGTTTGGGCCCGGTCGCTGGCTACACCTTC
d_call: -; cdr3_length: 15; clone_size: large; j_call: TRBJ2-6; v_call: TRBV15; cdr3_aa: CATSRVGSGANVLTF; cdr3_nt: TGTGCCACCAGCAGAGTGGGCTCTGGGGCCAACGTCCTGACTTTC
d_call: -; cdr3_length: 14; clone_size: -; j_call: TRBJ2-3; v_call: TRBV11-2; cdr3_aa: CASRGGPSTDTQYF; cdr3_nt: TGTGCCAGCAGAGGCGGGCCTAGCACAGATACGCAGTATTTT
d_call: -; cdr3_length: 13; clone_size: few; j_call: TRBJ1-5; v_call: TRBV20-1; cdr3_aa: CSAFQGSNQPQHF; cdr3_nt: TGCAGTGCTTTTCAGGGGAGCAATCAGCCCCAGCATTTT
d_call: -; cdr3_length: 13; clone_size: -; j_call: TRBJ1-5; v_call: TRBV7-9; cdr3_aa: CASSLGTGANQHF; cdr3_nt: TGTGCCAGCAGCTTAGGCACAGGAGCCAACCAGCATTTT
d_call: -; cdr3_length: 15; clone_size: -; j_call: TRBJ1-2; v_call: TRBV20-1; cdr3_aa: CSARAKVPSNYGYTF; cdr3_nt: TGCAGTGCTAGAGCAAAAGTCCCCTCTAACTATGGCTACACCTTC
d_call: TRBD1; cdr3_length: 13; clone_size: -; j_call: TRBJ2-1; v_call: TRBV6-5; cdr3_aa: CASRSTGGDEQFF; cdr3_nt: TGTGCCAGCAGATCGACAGGGGGCGATGAGCAGTTCTTC
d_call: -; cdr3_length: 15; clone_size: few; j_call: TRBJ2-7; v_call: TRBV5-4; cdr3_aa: CASSSRRAGRYEQYF; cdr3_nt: TGTGCCAGCAGCTCTCGCCGGGCCGGAAGATACGAGCAGTACTTC
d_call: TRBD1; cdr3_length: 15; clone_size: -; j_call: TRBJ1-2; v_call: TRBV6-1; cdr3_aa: CASSARPRDRGGYTF; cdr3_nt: TGTGCCAGCAGTGCGAGACCCCGGGACAGAGGGGGCTACACCTTC
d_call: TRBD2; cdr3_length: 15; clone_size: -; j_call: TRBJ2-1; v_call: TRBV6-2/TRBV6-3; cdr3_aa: CAIRGLAGAVNEQFF; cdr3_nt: TGTGCCATCAGAGGACTAGCGGGAGCGGTCAATGAGCAGTTCTTC
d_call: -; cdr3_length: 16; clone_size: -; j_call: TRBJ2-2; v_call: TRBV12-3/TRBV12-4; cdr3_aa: CASSLSWGLNTGELFF; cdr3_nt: TGTGCCAGCAGCCTTTCTTGGGGCCTTAACACCGGGGAGCTGTTTTTT
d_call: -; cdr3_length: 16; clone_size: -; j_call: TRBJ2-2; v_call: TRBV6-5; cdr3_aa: CATNPHGGGRGGELFF; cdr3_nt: TGTGCCACCAACCCCCATGGGGGGGGGCGCGGCGGGGAGCTGTTTTTT